This TCR beta chain is from a study of shared clonotypes between healthy human individuals. Nashville, Tennessee was home to all donors, who were Caucasian adults. CD4+ cells underwent separation, giving CD45RA+ naive and CD45RA-negative memory subsets. Worth noting for this clone: Other DNA sequences in this specimen translate into the identical CDR3.

V lost 2 bases and J lost 0, with 2 bases in between. Germline V gene lookup returns CDR1 GTSNPN and CDR2 SVGIG (reference sequence). This CDR3 is built from 13 residues. Genomic DNA per cell subset filled all wells of several immunoSEQ plates. Original data processing: Without quality scores, immunoSEQ junctional reads could not be filtered like full-length reads. Sequenced by immunoSEQ multiplex PCR; TCRdb stores in-frame clones only, minus some. V and J calls and clone size are as listed in that table; D and trimming were resolved from the DNA. The table lists just over 2,000,000 clones, about 95% of them singletons.

This sequence was found in a man aged 18 to 30 in good health. V is TRBV30 and J is TRBJ2-6; D remains unclear. The specimen sequenced was naive CD4+ T cells sorted from blood. Subset: CD45RA+ positively selected. CDR3 in DNA: TGTGCCTGGAGTAGCTCTGGGGCCAACGTCCTGACTTTC. Encoded protein: CAWSSSGANVLTF.